This TCR beta chain emerged from a study of regulatory T cells in long-lasting Graves disease. CDR1 is DFQATT and CDR2 is SNEGSKA in the germline V gene (reference sequence). V was pared by 6 bases and J by 7 bases, with 8 bases of the junction left unmatched. The CDR3 is 12 residues long. The time point: persistent/refractory GD, antithyroid drugs over 5 years with positive TRAb. PBMC RNA was the source of the TCR library. Patients of an endocrinology department in Xi'an, China, were included. CDR3 regions were amplified by Arm-PCR using iRepertoire HTBI primers to build TCR beta libraries. TCRdb independently ran MiXCR on the multiplex PCR reads; one entry per CDR3 protein. The table lists 400,000 to 450,000 distinct CDR3 sequences, roughly a quarter of them singletons. General study points: When disease was persistent, TRBV28, TRBJ1-2 and TRBJ2-5 were the favored segments. The work looked only at peripheral blood and did not look at thyroid tissue. It is possible that accuracy was reduced by the small size of the sample.

This clonotype occurred a few times. The antigen is unknown. Here the sequenced sample was peripheral blood mononuclear cells (PBMCs), taken when the disease was refractory, from a patient treated with antithyroid drugs. The TCR sequence derives from a female donor with Graves disease. The chain uses TRBV20-1 and TRBJ2-7, with 8 bases that match TRBD2. The CDR3, as DNA: TGCAGTGCCGGGAGGGCGGGAGGTGAGCAGTACTTC. This encodes CSAGRAGGEQYF.